This T cell receptor beta chain was documented in a study of CXCR3-negative and CXCR3-positive naive CD8 T cells. Worth noting for this clonotype: Its antigen remains unknown.

General study points: A higher hydrophobicity marked the TRB CDR3s of CXCR3-positive naive cells versus CXCR3-negative naive cells. CXCR3 levels fell partly with cryopreservation; most assays relied on fresh PBMCs. Naive CXCR3-positive and CXCR3-negative cells shared similar TRBV-TRBJ usage, unlike memory cells. Naive subsets did not differ in surface CD5, and TRB CDR3 properties served to infer TCR strength.

All TRB cDNA libraries came from 5' RACE performed with UMI labels. TCRdb derives one entry per CDR3 protein from the 5' RACE reads, leaving out DNA. The specimen's table records 150,000 to 180,000 distinct CDR3 sequences. Per germline, CDR1 SEHNR and CDR2 FQNEAQ (reference sequence). The CDR3 consists of 15 residues. Researchers reported sorting every CD8+ T cell subset in triplicate, 300,000 to 350,000 cells per sort. The sequence was obtained from a human donor in good health. Some clones in this sample may be carry-over from other donors' samples. This sequence joins TRBV7-9 and TRBJ2-1; the TCRdb D gene call, TRBD1, has no DNA to confirm it. The specimen was naive CXCR3+ CD8+ T cells from blood. Sample subset: CD45RO-CCR7+CD27+CD95- naive CD8+ T cells expressing CXCR3 (TNR3+). The CDR3 loop is CASSSSGGSYNEQFF.